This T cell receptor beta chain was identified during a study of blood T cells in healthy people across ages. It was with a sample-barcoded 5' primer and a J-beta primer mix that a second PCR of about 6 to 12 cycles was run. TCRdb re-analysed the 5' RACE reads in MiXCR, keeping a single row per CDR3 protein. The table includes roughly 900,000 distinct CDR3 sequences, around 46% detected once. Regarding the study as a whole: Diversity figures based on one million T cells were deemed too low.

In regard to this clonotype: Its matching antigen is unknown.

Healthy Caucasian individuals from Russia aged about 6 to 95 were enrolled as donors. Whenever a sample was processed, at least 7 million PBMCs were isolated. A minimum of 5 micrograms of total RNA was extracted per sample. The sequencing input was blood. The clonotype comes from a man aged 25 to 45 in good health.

The CDR3 reads CASSSASIEQFF. The CDR3 bases are TGTGCCAGCAGCTCCGCTAGCATTGAGCAGTTCTTC. The chain uses TRBV7-2 and TRBJ2-1, with D perhaps matching TRBD2 (5 bases). Germline V gene lookup returns CDR1 SGHTA and CDR2 FQGNSA. The CDR3 is 12 amino acids. Trimming shortened V by 4 bases and J by 9 bases, and 10 bases separated the two germline ends.